This TCR beta chain was sequenced in a study of blood T cell repertoires in COVID-19. Study context: Italy, Spain and the United States were the sources of the convalescent and acute COVID-19 samples. The analysed material was cDNA or gDNA that came from T cells, B-cell-depleted T cells, or PBMCs.

The table came from immunoSEQ multiplex PCR; TCRdb's copy has only in-frame clones and leaves some out. The table records approximately 200,000 clones, around 87% of them present only once. Germline loops: CDR1 LGHNT, CDR2 FRNRAP. V lost 0 bases to trimming and J lost 9 bases, with 27 bases between them. The length of the CDR3 is 19 residues. The TCR sequence derives from a woman aged 30 to 39 with active or convalescent COVID-19. The specimen was peripheral blood. V and J are TRBV12-5 and TRBJ1-5; TRBD1 is a possible D gene (5 bases). For the CDR3, the DNA is TGTGCTAGTGGTTTGGTACTAAGTAGGGGTCCCGGGGGTATTCGGCCCCAGCATTTT. This translates into CASGLVLSRGPGGIRPQHF.